This T cell receptor beta chain was obtained from a study of T cell responses to AZD1222 COVID-19 vaccine. Notes on the study in general: Donors were largely white British and mainly female; clonal diversity was possibly underestimated. Following two doses of AZD1222, Spike-specific TCR breadth and depth rose. As reported, nearly half of all spike-specific TCRs target variant regions that are unmutated.

A note on this clone: Antigen: not known.

Investigators merged groups given second doses at roughly 4 or roughly 12 weeks. The V end lost 5 bases, the J end lost 3 bases, and 4 bases lay between the germline ends. Germline V gene sequence: CDR1 LNHNV, CDR2 YYDKDF (reference sequence). The CDR3 contains 11 residues. Libraries were prepared by immunoSEQ multiplex PCR; TCRdb keeps only in-frame clonotypes and omits some of them. The sample has roughly 150,000 clones; about nine tenths are singletons. This receptor was obtained from an adult who received the AZD1222 COVID-19 vaccine. The source was peripheral blood, collected 28 days after the second AZD1222 dose. The V call is TRBV15, the J call TRBJ2-5; D is unclear. As DNA, the CDR3 is TGTGCCACCAGCGGGGAAGAGACCCAGTACTTC. Its translation is CATSGEETQYF. The variable domain in full, completed from reference TRBV15 and TRBJ2-5, reads DAMVIQNPRYQVTQFGKPVTLSCSQTLNHNVMYWYQQKSSQAPKLLFHYYDKDFNNEADTPDNFQSRRPNTSFCFLDIRSPGLGDTAMYLCATSGEETQYFGPGTRLLVL.